The present entry profiles one T cell receptor (beta chain) with its context. Trimming left V 3 bases short and J 1 base short, with 10 bases between. In germline, CDR1 is SGHRS, CDR2 YFSETQ. CDR3 length equals 14 residues. Vbeta (60) and Jbeta (13) primers were used in the PCR. Clones were sequenced by immunoSEQ multiplex PCR, and TCRdb holds only the in-frame ones, with some missing. The data show approximately 150,000 clones, with almost 80% seen just once and roughly 0.7% held by the top ten. The data derive from a study of cytomegalovirus exposure and HLA in healthy donors. The receptor was derived from a male donor in good health and CMV-seronegative. This chain joins TRBV5-1 and TRBJ1-1; D is perhaps TRBD1 (6 bases). The source material was PBMCs. Here the CDR3 reads CASSSGQRNTEAFF. CDR3 coding DNA: TGCGCCAGCAGCTCGGGACAAAGGAACACTGAAGCTTTCTTT.